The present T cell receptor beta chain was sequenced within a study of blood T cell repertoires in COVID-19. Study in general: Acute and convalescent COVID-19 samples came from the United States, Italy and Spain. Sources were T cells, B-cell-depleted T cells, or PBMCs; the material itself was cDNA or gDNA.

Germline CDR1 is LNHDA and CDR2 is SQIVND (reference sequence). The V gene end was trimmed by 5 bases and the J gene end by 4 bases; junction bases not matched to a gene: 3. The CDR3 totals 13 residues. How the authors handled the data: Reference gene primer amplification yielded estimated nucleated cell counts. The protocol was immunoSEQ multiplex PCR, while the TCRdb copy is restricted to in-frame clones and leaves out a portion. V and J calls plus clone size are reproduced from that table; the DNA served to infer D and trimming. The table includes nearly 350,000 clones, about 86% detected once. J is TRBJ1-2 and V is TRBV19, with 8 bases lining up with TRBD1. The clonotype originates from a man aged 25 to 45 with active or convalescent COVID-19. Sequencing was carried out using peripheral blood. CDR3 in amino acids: CASSRDRLYGYTF. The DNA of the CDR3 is TGTGCCAGTAGTCGGGACAGGCTCTATGGCTACACCTTC.